These 4 T cell receptor beta chains were sequenced from one sample in a study of identical twins. Via MiXCR, TCRdb re-called the 5' RACE reads, giving one row per CDR3 protein. The sample consists of hundreds of thousands of distinct CDR3 sequences, approximately 9% of them appearing once. What was sequenced was memory (CD45RO+) T cells sorted from blood. Source of these receptors: a woman under 30 in good health.

The table lists this clonotype with a few counts. The chain combines TRBV20-1 with TRBJ2-5; D not resolved. The CDR3 spans 11 residues. Germline V gene lookup returns CDR1 DFQATT and CDR2 SNEGSKA (reference sequence). Trimming shortened V by 2 bases and J by 5 bases, and 6 bases separated the two germline ends. The CDR3, as DNA: TGCAGTGCTAGACGCCGGGAGACCCAGTACTTC. It translates to CSARRRETQYF.

The CDR3: CASSLFPTNTGELFF. The CDR3 DNA sequence: TGTGCCAGCAGTTTATTCCCAACGAACACCGGGGAGCTGTTTTTT. V is TRBV27 and J is TRBJ2-2; D remains ambiguous. V was trimmed by 1 base and J by 0 bases, leaving 6 bases between them. CDR1 is MNHEY and CDR2 is SMNVEV in the germline V gene (reference sequence). CDR3 length: 15 residues.

This clonotype turned up a few times. The chain employs TRBV24-1 and TRBJ2-2; D not resolved. The germline V gene encodes CDR1 KGHDR and CDR2 SFDVKD. V was pared by 2 bases and J by 1 base, with 4 bases between. The length of the CDR3 is 14 residues. This CDR3 is CATSDSQNTGELFF. The CDR3 nucleotides read TGTGCCACCAGTGATTCACAGAACACCGGGGAGCTGTTTTTT.

The V and J genes are TRBV27 and TRBJ2-1; 7 bases are shared with TRBD2. From germline, CDR1 is MNHEY and CDR2 SMNVEV (reference sequence). J was trimmed by 14 bases and V by 5 bases; bases with no gene match: 15. This CDR3 contains 14 residues. CDR3 DNA: TGTGCCAGCAGTCCCCCCGTGGCGGGAGCTAGAAAGTTCTTC. Amino acid sequence: CASSPPVAGARKFF.